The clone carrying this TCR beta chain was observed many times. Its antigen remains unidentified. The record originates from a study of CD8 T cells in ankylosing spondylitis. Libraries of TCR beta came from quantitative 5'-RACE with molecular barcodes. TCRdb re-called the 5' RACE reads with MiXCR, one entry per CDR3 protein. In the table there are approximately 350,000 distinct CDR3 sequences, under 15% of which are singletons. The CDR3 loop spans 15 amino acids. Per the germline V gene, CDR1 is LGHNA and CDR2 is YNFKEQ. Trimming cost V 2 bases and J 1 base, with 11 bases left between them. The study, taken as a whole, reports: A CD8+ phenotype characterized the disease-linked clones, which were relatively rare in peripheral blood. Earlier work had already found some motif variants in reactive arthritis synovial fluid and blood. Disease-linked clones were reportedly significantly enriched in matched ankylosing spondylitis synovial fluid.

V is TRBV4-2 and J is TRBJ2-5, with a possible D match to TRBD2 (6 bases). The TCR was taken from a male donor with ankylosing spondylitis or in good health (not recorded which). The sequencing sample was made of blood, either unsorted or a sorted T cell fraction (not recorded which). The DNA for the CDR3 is TGTGCCAGCAGCCAATCCGGGACTCTCCAAGAGACCCAGTACTTC. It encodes CASSQSGTLQETQYF.